This T cell receptor (beta chain) was recorded in a study of T-cell memory formation after mild COVID-19. Study in general: Largely donor-specific sequence clusters came from two donors. General study results and limits: While clones contracting from day 15 to 85 were balanced between CD4 and CD8, later expanders leaned CD4+.

This clonotype was detected a few times. What it binds is not known. Constant-segment primers served in 5'RACE that generated TCR alpha and TCR beta cDNA libraries bearing sample barcodes and UMIs. TCRdb independently ran MiXCR on the 5' RACE reads; one entry per CDR3 protein. The sample records about 430,000 distinct CDR3 sequences, about a sixth being singletons. V lost 0 bases and J 5 bases, leaving 16 bases between the germline ends. Germline CDR1 is LGHNA and CDR2 is YNFKEQ. This CDR3 region has 16 residues. The sequence was collected from a man aged 18 to 29 who had mild COVID-19 (a few samples of this study predate the infection). Cell type and time point are not known. The rearrangement joins TRBV4-2 to TRBJ1-2; D uncertain. The sample comprised PBMCs or a T cell subset sorted from them (not recorded which). The CDR3 sequence: CASSQEGFTPNYGYTF. CDR3 nucleotide sequence: TGTGCCAGCAGCCAAGAAGGGTTTACCCCCAATTATGGCTACACCTTC.